The 20 T cell receptor beta chains below were found in one sample sequenced in a study of blood T cells in healthy people across ages. Sample-barcoded 5' priming and a J-beta primer mix drove a second PCR of roughly 6 to 12 cycles. One entry per CDR3 protein results from TCRdb running MiXCR on the 5' RACE reads. The sample shows approximately 1.5 million distinct CDR3 sequences, about 45% of them seen only once. The sequencing sample was made of blood. The receptor set was obtained from a woman aged 18-29 years in good health.

A single count supports this clonotype. The J gene is TRBJ2-4, the V gene TRBV5-1, with 9 bases lining up with TRBD2. With the DNA end fitting TRBJ2-5 better, the J assignment may be wrong. The CDR3 loop spans 13 amino acids. Germline V CDR1 and CDR2: SGHRS, YFSETQ. CDR3 region: CASSVIAGVTQYF. The DNA of the CDR3 is TGCGCCAGCAGCGTTATAGCGGGGGTGACCCAGTACTTC.

V usage is TRBV7-9 and J usage is TRBJ2-2, with no clear D. The germline V gene encodes CDR1 SEHNR and CDR2 FQNEAQ (reference sequence). Trimming shortened V by 7 bases and J by 2 bases, and 17 bases separated the two germline ends. The CDR3 consists of 16 residues. This CDR3 reads CASTIHVSLNTGELFF. DNA of the CDR3: TGTGCCAGCACCATCCACGTATCTCTAAACACCGGGGAGCTGTTTTTT.

In its sample, this clonotype was seen a few times. An end of the junction does not agree with germline; a read error may underlie this. This chain joins TRBV28 and TRBJ2-7; TRBD2 aligns across 12 bases. Germline loops: CDR1 MDHEN, CDR2 SYDVKM. CDR3 length: 16 residues. The CDR3 here is CASSSPLTSGSYEKYF. As DNA, the CDR3 is TGTGCCAGCAGTTCCCCCCTGACTAGCGGGAGTTACGAGAAGTACTTC. The full variable domain, rest sourced from reference TRBV28 and TRBJ2-7, is DVKVTQSSRYLVKRTGEKVFLECVQDMDHENMFWYRQDPGLGLRLIYFSYDVKMKEKGDIPEGYSVSREKKERFSLILESASTNQTSMYLCASSSPLTSGSYEKYFGPGTRLTVT.

This clonotype was counted a few times. This chain joins TRBV7-8 and TRBJ2-3; D remains ambiguous. Trimming shortened V by 4 bases and J by 5 bases, and 10 bases separated the two germline ends. The length of the CDR3 is 13 residues. CDR1 SGHVS and CDR2 FQNEAQ come from the germline V gene. In DNA, the CDR3 is TGTGCCAGCAGCTCCTCCTCTATAGATACGCAGTATTTT. It specifies CASSSSSIDTQYF. The full variable domain, in which reference TRBV7-8 and TRBJ2-3 provide the parts outside the CDR3, is GAGVSQSPRYKVAKRGQDVALRCDPISGHVSLFWYQQALGQGPEFLTYFQNEAQLDKSGLPSDRFFAERPEGSVSTLKIQRTQQEDSAVYLCASSSSSIDTQYFGPGTRLTVL.

This clonotype has a handful of counts. This chain uses TRBV12-3 or TRBV12-4 with TRBJ1-4; 7 bases are a match to TRBD1. J was trimmed by 3 bases and V by 3 bases; bases with no gene match: 4. The CDR3 has 15 residues. The CDR3 is CASSLGTAANEKLFF. CDR3 coding DNA: TGTGCCAGCAGTTTGGGGACAGCAGCTAATGAAAAACTGTTTTTT.

CDR3 coding DNA: TGTGCCAGCAGTTACCGGACTAGCGGGAGTTTGACAGATACGCAGTATTTT. It is translated as CASSYRTSGSLTDTQYF. The V and J genes are TRBV6-2 or TRBV6-3 and TRBJ2-3; 13 nucleotides align to TRBD2. Trimming at V came to 2 bases and at J to 3 bases, leaving 5 bases not matched to a gene. The germline gives CDR1 MNHEY, CDR2 SVGEGT. This CDR3 contains 17 residues.

The chain is built from TRBV4-3 and TRBJ1-2, with D unresolved. The ends were cut back, 3 bases at V and 4 bases at J, with 15 bases in the middle. Germline V gene lookup returns CDR1 LGHNA and CDR2 YSLEER. The CDR3 has 15 amino acids. CDR3 coding DNA: TGCGCCAGCAGCCAGGTCGGGTCCGCGGCCTATGGCTACACCTTC. Protein sequence: CASSQVGSAAYGYTF.

This clonotype was seen a handful of times. The chain has TRBV12-3 or TRBV12-4 and TRBJ1-2; weak D call: TRBD1 (6 bases). The CDR3 length is 13 residues. Trimming left V 4 bases short and J 7 bases short, with 13 bases between. CDR3 amino acids: CASSSQGWGGYTF. The CDR3 DNA reads TGTGCCAGCAGTTCTCAGGGGTGGGGTGGCTACACCTTC.

This clonotype was counted ten times or more. V usage is TRBV7-2 and J usage is TRBJ2-3; no definite D call. This CDR3 contains 12 residues. Germline loops: CDR1 SGHTA, CDR2 FQGNSA. Trimming removed 5 bases at V and 6 bases at J, with 9 bases between. CDR3 nucleotides: TGTGCCAGCAGCCACGCCTCGGATACGCAGTATTTT. Translating it yields CASSHASDTQYF.

There are a few counts of this clonotype. The V gene is TRBV20-1, the J gene TRBJ1-4; a weak D match, TRBD1 (6 bases). Per germline, CDR1 DFQATT and CDR2 SNEGSKA (reference sequence). Deletions cut 3 bases from V and 7 bases from J, with 12 bases between. The CDR3 runs 13 residues. The DNA for the CDR3 is TGCAGTGCTAGTACAGGGAGCCTTGAAAAACTGTTTTTT. Amino acid sequence: CSASTGSLEKLFF.

This chain connects TRBV27 to TRBJ2-1, with 7 nucleotides matching TRBD2. J gave up 1 base and V 6 bases, and 6 bases lay outside the gene matches. The CDR3 has 15 amino acids. Germline-derived CDR1 and CDR2 are MNHEY and SMNVEV (reference sequence). The CDR3 nucleotides read TGTGCCAGCAGACCCGGGACTACATCCTACAATGAGCAGTTCTTC. It translates to CASRPGTTSYNEQFF.

This clonotype was seen more than once but under ten times. CDR3 in DNA: TGCAGTGGTCTAGCGGGGGGGCCCCCAGAAAACCAAGAGGCCCAGTACTTC. Protein product: CSGLAGGPPENQEAQYF. The chain carries TRBV20-1 and TRBJ2-7; the match to TRBD2 covers 12 bases. The germline gives CDR1 DFQATT, CDR2 SNEGSKA (reference sequence). The CDR3 is made up of 17 amino acids. J was trimmed by 10 bases and V by 7 bases; bases with no gene match: 23.

The chain carries TRBV12-3 or TRBV12-4 and TRBJ2-3; TRBD1 agrees at 8 bases. This CDR3 contains 16 residues. Germline trimming cut 5 bases from V and 2 bases from J; bases unmatched to any gene: 9. CDR3 in amino acids: CASSGAQGADTDTQYF. The CDR3 bases are TGTGCCAGCAGTGGTGCGCAGGGGGCCGACACAGATACGCAGTATTTT.

V usage is TRBV7-2 and J usage is TRBJ2-3; D is unclear. V shed 7 bases and J shed 5 bases, with 7 bases lying between them. Germline loops: CDR1 SGHTA, CDR2 FQGNSA. The CDR3 sequence is 11 residues long. The CDR3 DNA is TGTGCCAGCACTTCAGGAGATACGCAGTATTTT. This sequence encodes CASTSGDTQYF.

This clonotype was detected a few times. The chain uses TRBV7-6 and TRBJ1-1; D might be TRBD1 (6 bases). CDR1 is SGHVS and CDR2 is FNYEAQ in the germline V gene. Trimming removed 0 bases from V and 1 base from J, with 18 bases in between. The CDR3 extends over 18 amino acids. The CDR3 region has the DNA TGTGCCAGCAGCTTAGCGATAACTTTTGGGGGGCCGAACACTGAAGCTTTCTTT. Translating gives CASSLAITFGGPNTEAFF.

This clonotype appeared once. The chain recombines TRBV10-3 with TRBJ1-1, with 7 nucleotides matching TRBD1. The junction had 8 bases not matched to a gene; V was cut back by 3 bases and J by 10 bases. CDR3 size: 13 residues. CDR1 is ENHRY, CDR2 SYGVKD, per germline. For the CDR3, the DNA is TGTGCCATCAGTGACAGGGGGAGGGGTGGAGCTTTCTTT. This codes for CAISDRGRGGAFF.

The sample holds a few counts of this clonotype. The J gene is TRBJ1-1, the V gene TRBV27; D not certain. Trimming pared 6 bases from V and 3 bases from J, leaving 17 bases between. The CDR3 is made up of 15 amino acids. From germline, CDR1 is MNHEY and CDR2 SMNVEV (reference sequence). The CDR3 sequence: CASSQVGSFYTEAFF. The DNA for the CDR3 is TGTGCCAGCAGCCAGGTGGGCAGCTTTTACACTGAAGCTTTCTTT.

This clonotype was seen a few times. The chain employs TRBV7-9 and TRBJ2-3; D is undetermined. The CDR3 runs 16 residues. Trimming shortened V by 5 bases and J by 2 bases, and 17 bases separated the two germline ends. Germline CDR1 reads SEHNR; CDR2 reads FQNEAQ (reference sequence). CDR3: CASSTRVLGYTDTQYF. CDR3 in DNA: TGTGCCAGCAGCACCCGGGTACTCGGATACACAGATACGCAGTATTTT.

The CDR3 DNA sequence: TGCGCCAGCAGCCAAGTAATCATAGGGTACGAGCAGTACTTC. Translated, it gives CASSQVIIGYEQYF. This chain joins TRBV4-1 and TRBJ2-7; D gene uncertain. The V and J ends lost 1 base and 4 bases respectively, with 11 bases between them. The CDR3 runs to 14 residues. Germline values: CDR1 MGHRA, CDR2 YSYEKL.

CDR3 sequence reads: CASSRIYAQGANYEQYF. CDR3 sequence (DNA): TGCGCCAGCAGCCGAATTTACGCCCAGGGGGCGAATTACGAGCAGTACTTC. V usage is TRBV4-1 and J usage is TRBJ2-7; TRBD1 agrees at 8 bases. The CDR3 extends over 17 amino acids. V trimming: 4 bases; J trimming: 4 bases; junction bases outside the gene matches: 15. CDR1 MGHRA and CDR2 YSYEKL come from the germline V gene.